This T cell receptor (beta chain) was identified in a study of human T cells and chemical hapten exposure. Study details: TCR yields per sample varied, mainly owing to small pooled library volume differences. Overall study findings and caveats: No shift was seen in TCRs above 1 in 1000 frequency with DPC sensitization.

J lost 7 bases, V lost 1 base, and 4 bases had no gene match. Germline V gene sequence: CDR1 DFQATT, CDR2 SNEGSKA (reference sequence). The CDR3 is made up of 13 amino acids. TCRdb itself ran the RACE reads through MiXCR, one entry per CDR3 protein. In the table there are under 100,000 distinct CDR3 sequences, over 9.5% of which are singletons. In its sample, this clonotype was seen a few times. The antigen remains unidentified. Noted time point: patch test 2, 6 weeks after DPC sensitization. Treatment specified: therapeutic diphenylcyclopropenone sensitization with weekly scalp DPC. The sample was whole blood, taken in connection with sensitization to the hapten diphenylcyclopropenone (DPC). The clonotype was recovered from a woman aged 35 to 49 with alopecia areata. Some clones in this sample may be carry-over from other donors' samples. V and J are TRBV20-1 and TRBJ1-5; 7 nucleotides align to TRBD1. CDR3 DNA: TGCAGTGCTAGAGGGGTAGGGGGCCAGCCCCAGCATTTT. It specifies CSARGVGGQPQHF.